The next 30 T cell receptor beta chains were all read from a single sample in a study of T-cell memory formation after mild COVID-19. TCRdb passed the 5' RACE reads through MiXCR, listing each CDR3 protein once. The data show hundreds of thousands of distinct CDR3 sequences, with around 27% seen just once and roughly 13% held by the top ten. Material: PBMCs or a T cell subset sorted from them (not recorded which). The receptors here all came from an adult woman who had mild COVID-19 (a few samples of this study predate the infection). Cell type and time point are not known.

This clonotype was observed a handful of times. J is TRBJ2-5 and V is TRBV7-6; possible D gene TRBD2, 5 bases. Trimming left V 1 base short and J 6 bases short, with 15 bases between. This CDR3 is built from 15 residues. Germline CDR1 SGHVS, CDR2 FNYEAQ. CDR3 region: CASSLEVGVLQTQYF. The CDR3, as DNA: TGTGCCAGCAGCTTAGAAGTCGGGGTATTGCAGACCCAGTACTTC.

This chain uses TRBV10-3 with TRBJ2-1; D might be TRBD2 (6 bases). The germline V gene encodes CDR1 ENHRY and CDR2 SYGVKD. Trimming removed 10 bases from V and 6 bases from J, with 16 bases in between. This CDR3 contains 13 residues. The CDR3 DNA reads as TGTGCCACCGAGGGAGGAATGGGCAATGAGCAGTTCTTC. It yields the protein CATEGGMGNEQFF.

The J gene is TRBJ2-7, the V gene TRBV19; tentatively, D is TRBD1 (6 bases). The CDR3 length is 15 residues. CDR1 and CDR2 from the germline V gene are LNHDA and SQIVND (reference sequence). Trimming removed 8 bases from V and 0 bases from J, with 17 bases in between. Here the CDR3 DNA reads TGTGCCAGTCGATTCGACAGGCATGCCTCCTACGAGCAGTACTTC. Translated, it gives CASRFDRHASYEQYF.

J is TRBJ1-2 and V is TRBV5-1; D perhaps matches TRBD1 (6 bases). This CDR3 is 16 amino acids long. Germline assignment: CDR1 SGHRS and CDR2 YFSETQ. V lost 3 bases and J 0 bases, leaving 15 bases between the germline ends. This CDR3 reads CASSSGAAGPNYGYTF. CDR3 DNA sequence: TGCGCCAGCAGCTCGGGGGCAGCCGGACCTAACTATGGCTACACCTTC.

This chain joins TRBV5-1 and TRBJ2-3; 14 bases are shared with TRBD2. V trimming: 3 bases; J trimming: 3 bases; junction bases outside the gene matches: 3. Germline values: CDR1 SGHRS, CDR2 YFSETQ. The CDR3 has 16 residues. Written as DNA, the CDR3 is TGCGCCAGCAGCTCCGGGACTAGCGGGAGAACAGATACGCAGTATTTT. Translated: CASSSGTSGRTDTQYF.

The chain is built from TRBV29-1 and TRBJ2-1; 7 nucleotides agree with TRBD1. The CDR3 is 14 residues long. CDR1 is SQVTM and CDR2 is ANQGSEA in the germline V gene. V trimming: 2 bases; J trimming: 3 bases; junction bases outside the gene matches: 4. The CDR3 nucleotides are TGCAGCGTTGAAACGCGACAGGGCTACAATGAGCAGTTCTTC. Translated: CSVETRQGYNEQFF.

The chain recombines TRBV18 with TRBJ2-1; TRBD2 matches at 12 bases. The CDR3 covers 17 residues. The germline gives CDR1 KGHSH, CDR2 LQKENI. Unmatched junction bases numbered 7, after V lost 3 bases and J lost 4 bases. CDR3 nucleotides: TGTGCCAGCTCACCGACTAGCGGGAGAACGGGTTACAATGAGCAGTTCTTC. It encodes CASSPTSGRTGYNEQFF.

The J gene is TRBJ2-3, the V gene TRBV5-1, with D perhaps matching TRBD1 (5 bases). This CDR3 is built from 13 residues. Germline V gives CDR1 SGHRS, CDR2 YFSETQ. Trimming removed 10 bases from V and 4 bases from J, with 16 bases in between. The CDR3 nucleotides are TGCGCCTCCGGACACCCGGAGTCAGATACGCAGTATTTT. Amino acids: CASGHPESDTQYF.

Points on this clonotype: One junction end disagrees with the germline gene, perhaps due to a read error. The chain carries TRBV12-3 or TRBV12-4 and TRBJ2-7; a possible D gene is TRBD1 (6 bases). The CDR3 is 14 amino acids. For the CDR3, the DNA is TGTGCCATCAGTTCCCACGAGGGGGCCTACGAGCAGTACTTC. Translated, it gives CAISSHEGAYEQYF.

This rearrangement joins TRBV12-3 or TRBV12-4 to TRBJ2-7; 8 bases are a match to TRBD2. The CDR3 contains 16 residues. V shed 7 bases and J 7 bases; nucleotides not matched to a gene: 18. In DNA form, the CDR3 reads TGTGCCAGCAACTGGAGCGGGGGCGTTACCACTGGAGAGCAGTACTTC. This encodes CASNWSGGVTTGEQYF.

This clonotype came up a few times. The chain carries TRBV7-6 and TRBJ1-5; 9 nucleotides line up with TRBD1. The CDR3 totals 18 residues. V was clipped by 1 base and J by 0 bases; unmatched bases: 7. Germline lookup yields CDR1 SGHVS and CDR2 FNYEAQ. The CDR3 spells CASSLGATGGYSNQPQHF. The CDR3 region has the DNA TGTGCCAGCAGCTTAGGAGCGACAGGGGGTTATAGCAATCAGCCCCAGCATTTT.

This clonotype has a handful of counts. The chain is built from TRBV7-9 and TRBJ2-3; 8 bases are a match to TRBD1. This CDR3 spans 15 amino acids. CDR1 and CDR2 (germline): SEHNR, FQNEAQ (reference sequence). V was pared by 4 bases and J by 3 bases, with 6 bases of the junction left unmatched. The CDR3 is CASSSSRQGTDTQYF. The CDR3 DNA reads as TGTGCCAGCAGCTCCTCGAGACAGGGGACAGATACGCAGTATTTT.

V is TRBV6-2 or TRBV6-3 and J is TRBJ2-7; 10 nucleotides match TRBD1. The length of the CDR3 is 15 residues. Per germline, CDR1 MNHEY and CDR2 SVGEGT. J was trimmed by 5 bases and V by 5 bases; bases with no gene match: 9. CDR3 DNA sequence: TGTGCCAGCAGTCTCGGGACAGGGGAGGCCCACGAGCAGTACTTC. It is translated as CASSLGTGEAHEQYF.

This clonotype has a handful of counts. The chain carries TRBV5-6 and TRBJ1-6; the D is unclear. Per germline, CDR1 SGHDT and CDR2 YYEEEE. Trimming left V 4 bases short and J 9 bases short, with 8 bases between. This CDR3 is 12 amino acids long. The CDR3, as DNA: TGTGCCAGCAGCCTTGGTCCTTCACCCCTCCACTTT. Translation gives CASSLGPSPLHF. The variable domain in full, completed from reference TRBV5-6 and TRBJ1-6, reads DAGVTQSPTHLIKTRGQQVTLRCSPKSGHDTVSWYQQALGQGPQFIFQYYEEEERQRGNFPDRFSGHQFPNYSSELNVNALLLGDSALYLCASSLGPSPLHFGNGTRLTVT.

The genes are TRBV20-1 and TRBJ2-1; either TRBD1 or TRBD2 may supply D (5 bases each). The V end was cut by 3 bases, the J end by 2 bases, with 11 bases between. CDR3 size: 14 residues. The germline V gene encodes CDR1 DFQATT and CDR2 SNEGSKA (reference sequence). The CDR3 spells CSASPGTAYNEQFF. DNA for the CDR3: TGCAGTGCTAGCCCCGGGACGGCCTACAATGAGCAGTTCTTC.

This clonotype was counted a few times. V gene TRBV6-6 combines with J gene TRBJ2-3; 9 nucleotides match TRBD1. J lost 0 bases, V lost 8 bases, and 3 bases had no gene match. The V gene's germline CDR1 is MNHNY and CDR2 SVGAGI (reference sequence). This CDR3 is 14 amino acids long. The CDR3 is CASGTGLSTDTQYF. CDR3 DNA: TGTGCCAGCGGGACAGGGTTGAGCACAGATACGCAGTATTTT.

This clonotype showed up just a few times. The chain is built from TRBV24-1 and TRBJ2-1, with TRBD2 matching 7 bases. Germline trimming cut 0 bases from V and 0 bases from J; bases unmatched to any gene: 1. CDR1 is KGHDR, CDR2 SFDVKD, per germline. The CDR3 has 16 residues. CDR3 sequence reads: CATSDLAGVSYNEQFF. The CDR3 DNA reads TGTGCCACCAGTGATTTGGCGGGAGTCTCCTACAATGAGCAGTTCTTC.

V usage is TRBV29-1 and J usage is TRBJ1-4; D is unclear. V shed 6 bases and J shed 8 bases, with 22 bases lying between them. The CDR3 spans 15 residues. Germline values: CDR1 SQVTM, CDR2 ANQGSEA. CDR3 in amino acids: CSVAEGLAAREKLFF. CDR3 bases: TGCAGCGTCGCTGAAGGGTTGGCAGCTCGCGAAAAACTGTTTTTT.

The rearrangement joins TRBV9 to TRBJ2-3, with 12 bases that match TRBD2. With 4 bases clipped from V and 8 bases from J, the junction kept 8 bases outside the gene matches. CDR1 SGDLS and CDR2 YYNGEE come from the germline V gene. This CDR3 is 15 amino acids long. CDR3 DNA: TGTGCCAGCAGCAGAGGACTAGCGGGACCCGCTACGCAGTATTTT. It yields the protein CASSRGLAGPATQYF.

This clonotype has only a few counts. J is TRBJ2-1 and V is TRBV28; D possibly corresponds to TRBD2 (6 bases). This CDR3 comprises 15 residues. V lost 3 bases and J lost 5, with 14 bases in between. Germline CDR1 MDHEN, CDR2 SYDVKM. The DNA for the CDR3 is TGTGCCAGCAGTTTCGCGGGGTTGATTGACAATGAGCAGTTCTTC. Translated, it gives CASSFAGLIDNEQFF. The complete variable domain, with remaining parts taken from reference TRBV28 and TRBJ2-1, reads DVKVTQSSRYLVKRTGEKVFLECVQDMDHENMFWYRQDPGLGLRLIYFSYDVKMKEKGDIPEGYSVSREKKERFSLILESASTNQTSMYLCASSFAGLIDNEQFFGPGTRLTVL.

The rearrangement links TRBV4-3 to TRBJ2-1; D remains ambiguous. Germline loops: CDR1 LGHNA, CDR2 YSLEER. CDR3 length equals 14 residues. The V gene lost 0 bases and the J gene lost 8 bases, with 11 bases spanning the gap. The CDR3 protein is CASSQDRRVDEQFF. The CDR3 nucleotides read TGCGCCAGCAGCCAAGATCGAAGGGTGGATGAGCAGTTCTTC.

This clonotype showed up many times. The rearrangement joins TRBV12-3 or TRBV12-4 to TRBJ2-5; D gene ambiguous. V shed 6 bases and J shed 4 bases, with 0 bases lying between them. The CDR3 consists of 9 residues. In DNA, the CDR3 is TGTGCCAGCAGAGAGACCCAGTACTTC. Protein: CASRETQYF.

This clonotype was seen a handful of times. This chain links TRBV7-6 with TRBJ1-1; tentative D call: TRBD1 (5 bases). This CDR3 contains 20 residues. Germline CDR1 SGHVS, CDR2 FNYEAQ. The ends were cut back, 5 bases at V and 0 bases at J, with 28 bases in the middle. CDR3 DNA: TGTGCCAGCAGCCCCAGCGCTTTGGGTCCTAGGGGAAGCATGAACACTGAAGCTTTCTTT. This gives the protein CASSPSALGPRGSMNTEAFF.

The J gene is TRBJ2-7, the V gene TRBV20-1; 8 bases agree with TRBD1. There are 13 residues in the CDR3. V gave up 1 base and J gave up 2 bases; unmatched junction bases: 1. Germline lookup yields CDR1 DFQATT and CDR2 SNEGSKA (reference sequence). CDR3 protein: CSARGQGTYEQYF. The CDR3 region has the DNA TGCAGTGCTAGAGGACAGGGGACCTACGAGCAGTACTTC.

This clonotype has more than one count but fewer than ten. In nucleotides, the CDR3 is TGTGCCACCGCCCAGTTCACGGATACGCAGTATTTT. Its protein is CATAQFTDTQYF. The V and J genes are TRBV24-1 and TRBJ2-3; no reliable D call. The CDR3 has 12 amino acids. Trimming cost V 9 bases and J 6 bases, with 12 bases left between them. The germline V gene has CDR1 KGHDR and CDR2 SFDVKD.

The chain joins TRBV19 to TRBJ2-5, with D unresolved. This CDR3 region has 13 residues. Germline CDR1 reads LNHDA; CDR2 reads SQIVND (reference sequence). The ends were cut back, 9 bases at V and 0 bases at J, with 11 bases in the middle. CDR3: CASGRVDQETQYF. The CDR3 DNA sequence: TGTGCCAGCGGAAGGGTAGACCAAGAGACCCAGTACTTC.

The J gene is TRBJ2-3, the V gene TRBV7-8; D unresolved. The CDR3 has 14 amino acids. Germline CDR1 SGHVS, CDR2 FQNEAQ. V was shortened by 5 bases and J by 6 bases, with 15 bases between the two germline ends. In DNA form, the CDR3 reads TGTGCCAGCAGCCCTAGGACCCCTTGGGATACGCAGTATTTT. Translating gives CASSPRTPWDTQYF.

The chain couples TRBV20-1 to TRBJ2-1; perhaps D is TRBD1 or TRBD2 (5 bases each). The germline CDR1 and CDR2 sequences are DFQATT and SNEGSKA (reference sequence). The CDR3 runs to 16 residues. V lost 0 bases and J lost 0, with 12 bases in between. The CDR3 region has the DNA TGCAGTGCTAGAGATCAGGGAGCAGCCTCCTACAATGAGCAGTTCTTC. It encodes CSARDQGAASYNEQFF.

This clonotype has just a few counts. The chain uses TRBV27 and TRBJ2-5; 9 bases match TRBD1. Trimming at V came to 5 bases and at J to 6 bases, leaving 10 bases not matched to a gene. The CDR3 sequence is 15 residues long. CDR1 is MNHEY and CDR2 is SMNVEV in the germline V gene (reference sequence). The CDR3 reads CASSTPGTGWQTQYF. CDR3 DNA sequence: TGTGCCAGCAGTACTCCCGGGACAGGGTGGCAGACCCAGTACTTC.

This chain connects TRBV20-1 to TRBJ2-3; 16 bases match TRBD2. The V and J ends lost 0 bases and 5 bases, in that order; junction bases with no gene match: 11. This CDR3 region has 19 residues. Germline-derived CDR1 and CDR2 are DFQATT and SNEGSKA (reference sequence). DNA of the CDR3: TGCAGTGCTAGAGATTCTACCGGGACTAGCGGGAGGGCTGGAGATACGCAGTATTTT. This gives the protein CSARDSTGTSGRAGDTQYF.